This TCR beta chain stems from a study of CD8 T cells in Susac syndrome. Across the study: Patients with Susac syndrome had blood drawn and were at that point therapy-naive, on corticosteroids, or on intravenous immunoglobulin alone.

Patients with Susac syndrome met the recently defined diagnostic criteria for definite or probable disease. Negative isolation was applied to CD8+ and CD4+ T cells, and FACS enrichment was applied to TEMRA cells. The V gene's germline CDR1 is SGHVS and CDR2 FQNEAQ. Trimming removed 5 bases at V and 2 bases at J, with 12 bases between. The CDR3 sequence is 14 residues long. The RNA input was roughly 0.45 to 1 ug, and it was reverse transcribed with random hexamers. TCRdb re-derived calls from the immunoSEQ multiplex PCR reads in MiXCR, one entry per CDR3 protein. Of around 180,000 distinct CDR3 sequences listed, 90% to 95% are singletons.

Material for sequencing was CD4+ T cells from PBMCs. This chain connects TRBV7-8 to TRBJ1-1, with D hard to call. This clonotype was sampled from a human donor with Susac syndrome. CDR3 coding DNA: TGTGCCAGCAGCCCGACGTACAGTAACACTGAAGCTTTCTTT. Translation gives CASSPTYSNTEAFF.